The sequence of this T cell receptor (beta chain) was determined in a study of radiotherapy plus CTLA-4 blockade in lung cancer (dated by TCRdb to 2016 to 2019). In the study overall: Objective responses occurred in about 20% of enrolled patients, and 30% to 35% achieved disease control. On the study overall, not on this receptor specifically: After treatment with radiotherapy and ipilimumab, TCR clones that came from tumors expanded in the peripheral blood. The strongest predictors of response were reported to be early dynamic shifts in blood T cell clones along with a rise in serum interferon-beta following radiation.

About this clone itself: The target of this receptor is not known. Base qualities are missing; no much larger clone stands one base away.

Clipping removes 3 bases from V and 5 bases from J, with 5 as the unmatched junction base count. CDR1 KGHSH and CDR2 LQKENI are derived from the germline V gene. The CDR3 starts with the cysteine, ends with the phenylalanine, and has 15 residues. The CDR3 DNA has 45 bases and is translated from base 1. In this study, focal radiation therapy paired with CTLA-4 blockade (ipilimumab) was tested in patients who had chemo-refractory metastatic non-small-cell lung cancer. Library preparation used the immunoSEQ multiplex PCR assay. TCRdb retrieved this table from immuneACCESS and kept in-frame rearrangements only. Not all clones are present; in checked studies, unresolved V genes account for under half, and no reason is known for the remainder. In all, the sample holds about 77,000 clones, and roughly four fifths of those were seen once. Clones ranked in the top ten supply approximately 10% of the sample.

This TCR was sampled from a human donor with non-small cell lung cancer whose response to radiotherapy plus ipilimumab could not be evaluated. Here the sequenced sample was peripheral blood, taken from a patient treated with radiotherapy plus ipilimumab. The chain employs TRBV18 and TRBJ2-2; 8 bases in the junction line up with TRBD1. The nucleotide sequence reads as follows: TGTGCCAGCTCACCGGTCAGGGGGCTTACCGGGGAGCTGTTTTTT. It specifies CASSPVRGLTGELFF.